This TCR beta chain was captured by sequencing in a study of CD8 T cells in Susac syndrome. Random-hexamer reverse transcription was applied to roughly 0.5 to 1 ug RNA. MiXCR was run by TCRdb on the immunoSEQ multiplex PCR reads, yielding one entry per CDR3 protein. The sample shows around 200,000 distinct CDR3 sequences, around 94% of them seen only once. This clonotype has just one count. This CDR3 comprises 14 residues. From germline, CDR1 is SGHRS and CDR2 YFSETQ. Trimming cost V 5 bases and J 1 base, with 13 bases left between them. This chain links TRBV5-1 with TRBJ2-7, with D perhaps matching TRBD1 or TRBD2 (5 bases each). The sequence came from a human donor with Susac syndrome. The sample comprised CD4+ T cells from PBMCs. The CDR3 DNA reads TGCGCCAGCAGTAGCTCGGGGCGTTCCTACGAGCAGTACTTC. Protein sequence: CASSSSGRSYEQYF.